The clone carrying this T cell receptor (beta chain) was seen only once. Its antigen is unknown. This CDR3 comprises 13 residues. Germline V CDR1 and CDR2: DFQATT, SNEGSKA (reference sequence). Trimming left V 1 base short and J 8 bases short, with 12 bases between. A second PCR of 7 to 11 cycles used a sample-barcoded 5' primer and a J-beta primer mix. Every cDNA was tagged by a template-switch adaptor with 12 random nucleotides. TCRdb re-analysed the 5' RACE reads in MiXCR, keeping a single row per CDR3 protein. The top ten clones hold 13% of a sample with 980,000 or so distinct CDR3 sequences, around 49% of them seen once. The record originates from a study of blood T cells in healthy people across ages. Whole-study results and caveats: Age showed a roughly linear inverse relationship with TCR beta diversity per million T cells. Percentage of naive T cells showed a strong correlation with TCR beta diversity. The study could not conclusively compare naive and antigen-experienced cells, given its unsorted PBMCs.

The receptor was isolated from a man aged 25-45 years in good health. V gene TRBV20-1 combines with J gene TRBJ2-4, with D perhaps assigned TRBD1 or TRBD2 (5 bases each). The specimen sequenced was blood. CDR3 sequence: CSARVRGAYIQYF. In DNA form, the CDR3 reads TGCAGTGCTAGAGTAAGGGGAGCGTACATTCAGTACTTC.